The clone carrying this T cell receptor beta chain has just one count. Its antigen is not identified. This sample's time point: peripheral blood 6 weeks after treatment start. The data stem from a study of PD-L1 blockade in urothelial cancer. Study-level background: Median blood clonality was roughly 0.074, with 80,000 to 100,000 unique TCRs. Study conclusions and caveats: Tumor-associated TCR clones expanded more in blood at 3 weeks in patients with durable benefit.

TCRdb's table, derived via immunoSEQ multiplex PCR, lists solely in-frame clones and lacks some. The repertoire consists of around 69,000 clones, with less than 95% occurring once and the leading ten covering 0.87%. Sequencing was performed on PBMCs, taken around atezolizumab (anti-PD-L1) treatment. This TCR derives from a woman aged 80 or over with urothelial cancer.

The CDR3 protein is CASSHRDRPSSYNEQFF. As DNA, the CDR3 is TGCGCCAGCAGTCACCGTGACAGGCCAAGCTCCTACAATGAGCAGTTCTTC. The chain uses TRBV23-1 and TRBJ2-1; D perhaps matches TRBD1 (6 bases). TRBV23-1 is noted as an ORF with a role that remains uncertain. This CDR3 comprises 17 residues. Trimming removed 3 bases at V and 0 bases at J, with 15 bases between.